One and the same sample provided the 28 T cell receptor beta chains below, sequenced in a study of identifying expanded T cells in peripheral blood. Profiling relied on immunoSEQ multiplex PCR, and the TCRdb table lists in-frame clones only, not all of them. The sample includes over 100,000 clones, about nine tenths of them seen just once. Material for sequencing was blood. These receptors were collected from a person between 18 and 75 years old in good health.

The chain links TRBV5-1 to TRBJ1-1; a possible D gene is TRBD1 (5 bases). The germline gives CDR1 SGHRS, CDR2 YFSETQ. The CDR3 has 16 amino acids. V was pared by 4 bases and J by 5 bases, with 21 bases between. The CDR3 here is CASSPTPGTEVTEAFF. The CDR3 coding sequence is TGCGCCAGCAGCCCAACCCCCGGGACGGAGGTTACTGAAGCTTTCTTT.

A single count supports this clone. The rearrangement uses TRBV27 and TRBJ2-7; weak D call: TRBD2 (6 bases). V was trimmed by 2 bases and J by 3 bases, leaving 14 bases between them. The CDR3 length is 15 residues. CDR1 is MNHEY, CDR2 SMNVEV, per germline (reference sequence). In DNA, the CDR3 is TGTGCCAGCAGTTTACGGGGGAATCGGGACTACGAGCAGTACTTC. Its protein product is CASSLRGNRDYEQYF.

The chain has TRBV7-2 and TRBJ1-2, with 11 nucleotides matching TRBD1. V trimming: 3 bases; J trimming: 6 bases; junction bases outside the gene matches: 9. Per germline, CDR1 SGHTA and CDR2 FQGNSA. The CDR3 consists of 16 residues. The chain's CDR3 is CASSFSTPGQGDGYTF. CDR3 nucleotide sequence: TGTGCCAGCAGCTTTAGTACTCCGGGACAGGGGGATGGCTACACCTTC.

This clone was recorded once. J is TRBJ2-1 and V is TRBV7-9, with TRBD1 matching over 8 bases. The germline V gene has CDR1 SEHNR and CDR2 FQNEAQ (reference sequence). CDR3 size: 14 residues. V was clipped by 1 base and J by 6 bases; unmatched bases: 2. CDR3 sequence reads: CASSLGGTGNEQFF. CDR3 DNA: TGTGCCAGCAGCTTAGGCGGGACAGGCAATGAGCAGTTCTTC.

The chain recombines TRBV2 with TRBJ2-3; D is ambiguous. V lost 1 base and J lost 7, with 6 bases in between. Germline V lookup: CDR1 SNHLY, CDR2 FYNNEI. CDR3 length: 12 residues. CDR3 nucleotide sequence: TGTGCCAGCAGTGAAGGGTCGAATACGCAGTATTTT. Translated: CASSEGSNTQYF.

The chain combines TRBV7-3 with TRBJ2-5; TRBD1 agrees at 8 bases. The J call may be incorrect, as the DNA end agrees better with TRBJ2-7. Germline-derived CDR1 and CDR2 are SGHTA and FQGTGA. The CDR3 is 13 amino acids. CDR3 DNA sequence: TGTGCCAGCAGCCCCGACAGGGGATCCGAGCAGTACTTC. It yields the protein CASSPDRGSEQYF.

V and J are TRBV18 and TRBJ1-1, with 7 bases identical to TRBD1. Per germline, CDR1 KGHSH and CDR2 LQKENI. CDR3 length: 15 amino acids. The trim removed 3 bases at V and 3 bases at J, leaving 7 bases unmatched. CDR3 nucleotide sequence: TGTGCCAGCTCACCTGCCCAAGGGGGCGACACTGAAGCTTTCTTT. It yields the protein CASSPAQGGDTEAFF.

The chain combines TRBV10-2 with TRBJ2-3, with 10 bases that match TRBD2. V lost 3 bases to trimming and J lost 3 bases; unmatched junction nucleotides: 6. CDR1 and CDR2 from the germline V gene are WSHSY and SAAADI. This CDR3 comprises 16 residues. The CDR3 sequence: CASSDPAGGATDTQYF. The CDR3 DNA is TGCGCCAGCAGTGACCCAGCGGGAGGGGCAACAGATACGCAGTATTTT.

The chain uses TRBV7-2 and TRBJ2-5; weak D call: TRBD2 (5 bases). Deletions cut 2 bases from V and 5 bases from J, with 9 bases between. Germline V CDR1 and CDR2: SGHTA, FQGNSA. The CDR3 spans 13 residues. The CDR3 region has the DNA TGTGCCAGCAGCTTACCTAGCATGGAGACCCAGTACTTC. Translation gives CASSLPSMETQYF.

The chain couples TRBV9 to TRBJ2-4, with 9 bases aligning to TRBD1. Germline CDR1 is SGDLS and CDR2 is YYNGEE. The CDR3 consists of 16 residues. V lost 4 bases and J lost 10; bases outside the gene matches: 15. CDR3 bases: TGTGCCAGCAGCCCCGGACAGGGGAGGGGAGTAGGGATTCAGTACTTC. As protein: CASSPGQGRGVGIQYF.

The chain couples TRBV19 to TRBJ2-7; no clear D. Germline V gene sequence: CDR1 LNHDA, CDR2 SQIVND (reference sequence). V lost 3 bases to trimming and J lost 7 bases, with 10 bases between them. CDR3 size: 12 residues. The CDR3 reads CASSIDASEQYF. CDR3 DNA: TGTGCCAGTAGTATCGATGCGTCGGAGCAGTACTTC.

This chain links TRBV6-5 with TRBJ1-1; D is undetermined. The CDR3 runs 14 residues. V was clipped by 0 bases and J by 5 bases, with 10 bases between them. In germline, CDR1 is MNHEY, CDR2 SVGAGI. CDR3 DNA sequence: TGTGCCAGCAGTTACTCGTTGTCGGGAACTGAAGCTTTCTTT. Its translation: CASSYSLSGTEAFF.

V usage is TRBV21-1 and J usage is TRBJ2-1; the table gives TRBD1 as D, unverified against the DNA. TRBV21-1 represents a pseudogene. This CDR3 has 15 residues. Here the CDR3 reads CASSPGGTGNNEQFF. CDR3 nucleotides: TGTGCCAGCAGCCCCGGTGGGACAGGTAACAATGAGCAGTTCTTC.

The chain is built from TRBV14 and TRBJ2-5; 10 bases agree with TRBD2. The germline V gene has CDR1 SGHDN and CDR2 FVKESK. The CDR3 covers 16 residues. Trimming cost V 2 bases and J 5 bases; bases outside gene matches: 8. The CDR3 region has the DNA TGTGCCAGCAGCCAACGGTGGCTAGCGGGAGTGGAGACCCAGTACTTC. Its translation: CASSQRWLAGVETQYF.

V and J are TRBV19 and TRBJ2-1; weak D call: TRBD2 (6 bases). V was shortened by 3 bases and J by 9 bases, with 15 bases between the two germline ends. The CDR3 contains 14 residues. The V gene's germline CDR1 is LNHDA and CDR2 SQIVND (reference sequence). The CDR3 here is CASSIRGRRGEQFF. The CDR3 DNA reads TGTGCCAGTAGTATCAGAGGGAGGAGGGGTGAGCAGTTCTTC.

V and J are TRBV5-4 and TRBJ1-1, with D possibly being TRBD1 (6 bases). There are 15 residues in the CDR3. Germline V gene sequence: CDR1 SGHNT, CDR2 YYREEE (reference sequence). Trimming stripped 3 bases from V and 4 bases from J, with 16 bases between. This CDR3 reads CASSSDNREFTEAFF. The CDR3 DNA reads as TGTGCCAGCAGCTCTGATAACAGGGAGTTCACTGAAGCTTTCTTT.

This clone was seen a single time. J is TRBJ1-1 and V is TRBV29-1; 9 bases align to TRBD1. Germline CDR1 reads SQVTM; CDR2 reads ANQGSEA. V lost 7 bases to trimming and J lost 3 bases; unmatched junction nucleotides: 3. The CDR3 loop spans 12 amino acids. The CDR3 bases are TGCAGCGGCACAGGGGGCTACACTGAAGCTTTCTTT. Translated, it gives CSGTGGYTEAFF.

CDR3 DNA: TGTGCCAGCAGCTTGGGGCACTTCTATGGCTACACCTTC. It is translated as CASSLGHFYGYTF. The chain combines TRBV5-6 with TRBJ1-2; D remains unclear. V gave up 0 bases and J gave up 4 bases, with 7 bases separating them. CDR1 and CDR2 from the germline V gene are SGHDT and YYEEEE. This CDR3 spans 13 amino acids.

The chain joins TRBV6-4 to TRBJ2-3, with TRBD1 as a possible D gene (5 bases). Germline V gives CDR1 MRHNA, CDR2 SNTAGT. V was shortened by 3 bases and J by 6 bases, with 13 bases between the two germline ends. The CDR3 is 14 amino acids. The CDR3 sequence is CASSDTLGADTQYF. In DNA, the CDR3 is TGTGCCAGCAGTGATACGCTTGGGGCGGATACGCAGTATTTT.

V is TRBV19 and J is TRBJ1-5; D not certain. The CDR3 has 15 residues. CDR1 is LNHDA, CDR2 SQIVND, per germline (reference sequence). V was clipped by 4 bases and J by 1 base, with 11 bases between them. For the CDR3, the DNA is TGTGCCAGTAGTACGTGGGGAATAAGCAATCAGCCCCAGCATTTT. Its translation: CASSTWGISNQPQHF.

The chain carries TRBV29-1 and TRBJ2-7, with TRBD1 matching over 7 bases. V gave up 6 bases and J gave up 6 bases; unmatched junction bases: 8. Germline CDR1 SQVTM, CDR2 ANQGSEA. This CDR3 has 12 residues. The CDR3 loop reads CSVGDRGGEQYF. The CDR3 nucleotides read TGCAGCGTGGGGGACAGAGGGGGCGAGCAGTACTTC.

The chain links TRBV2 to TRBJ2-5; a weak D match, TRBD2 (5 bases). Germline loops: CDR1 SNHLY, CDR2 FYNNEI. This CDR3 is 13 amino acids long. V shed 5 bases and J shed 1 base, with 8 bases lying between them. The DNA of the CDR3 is TGTGCCAGCAGTAAGGACTCCCAAGAGACCCAGTACTTC. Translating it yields CASSKDSQETQYF.

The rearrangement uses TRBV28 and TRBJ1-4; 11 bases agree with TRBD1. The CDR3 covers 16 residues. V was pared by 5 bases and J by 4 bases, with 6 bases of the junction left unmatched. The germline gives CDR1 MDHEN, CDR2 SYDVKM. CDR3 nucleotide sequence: TGTGCCAGCAGTGGAAGGACAGGGGGCGGTAATGAAAAACTGTTTTTT. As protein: CASSGRTGGGNEKLFF. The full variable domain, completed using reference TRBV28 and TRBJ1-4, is DVKVTQSSRYLVKRTGEKVFLECVQDMDHENMFWYRQDPGLGLRLIYFSYDVKMKEKGDIPEGYSVSREKKERFSLILESASTNQTSMYLCASSGRTGGGNEKLFFGSGTQLSVL.

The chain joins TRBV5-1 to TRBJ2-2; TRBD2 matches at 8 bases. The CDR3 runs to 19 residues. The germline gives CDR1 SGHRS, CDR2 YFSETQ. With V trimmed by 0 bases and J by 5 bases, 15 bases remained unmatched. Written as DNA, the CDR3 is TGCGCCAGCAGCTTGGAGCTGATTAGAGCGGGAGCGGGGACCGGGGAGCTGTTTTTT. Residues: CASSLELIRAGAGTGELFF.

The CDR3 coding sequence is TGTGCCAGCAGCAAACGGGCCTCCTCTAGTGAAAAACTGTTTTTT. Its translation: CASSKRASSSEKLFF. The chain recombines TRBV21-1 with TRBJ1-4. TRBV21-1 is recorded as a pseudogene. There are 15 residues in the CDR3.

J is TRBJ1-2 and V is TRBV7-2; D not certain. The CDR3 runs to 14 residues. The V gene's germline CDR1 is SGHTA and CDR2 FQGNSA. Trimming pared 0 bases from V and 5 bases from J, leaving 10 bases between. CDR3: CASSLASQNYGYTF. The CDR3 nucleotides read TGTGCCAGCAGCTTAGCGTCGCAGAATTATGGCTACACCTTC.

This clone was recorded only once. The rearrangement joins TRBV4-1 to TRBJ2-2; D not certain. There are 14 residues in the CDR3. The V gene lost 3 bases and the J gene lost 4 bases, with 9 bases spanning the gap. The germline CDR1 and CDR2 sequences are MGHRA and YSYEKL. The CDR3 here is CASSQIQSTGELFF. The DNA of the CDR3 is TGCGCCAGCAGCCAGATACAGAGCACCGGGGAGCTGTTTTTT.

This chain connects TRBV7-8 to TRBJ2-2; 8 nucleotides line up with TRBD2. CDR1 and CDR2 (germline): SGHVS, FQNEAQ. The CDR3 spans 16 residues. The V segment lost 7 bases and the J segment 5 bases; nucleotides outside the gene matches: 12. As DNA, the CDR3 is TGTGCCAGCACCAGAGCTCTGGCTAGCGGGACCGGGGAGCTGTTTTTT. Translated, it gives CASTRALASGTGELFF.